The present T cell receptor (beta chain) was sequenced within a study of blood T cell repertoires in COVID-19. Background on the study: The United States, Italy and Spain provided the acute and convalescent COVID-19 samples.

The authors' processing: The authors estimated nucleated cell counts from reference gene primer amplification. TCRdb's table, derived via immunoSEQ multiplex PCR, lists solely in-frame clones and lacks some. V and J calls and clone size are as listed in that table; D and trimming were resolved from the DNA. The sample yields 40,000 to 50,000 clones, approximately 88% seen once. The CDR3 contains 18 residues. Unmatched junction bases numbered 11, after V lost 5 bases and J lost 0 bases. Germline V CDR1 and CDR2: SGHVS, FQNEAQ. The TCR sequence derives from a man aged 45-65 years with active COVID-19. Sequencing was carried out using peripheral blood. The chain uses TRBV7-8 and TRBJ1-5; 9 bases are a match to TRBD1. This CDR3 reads CASSPDRGFTVSNQPQHF. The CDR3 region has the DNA TGTGCCAGCAGCCCGGACAGGGGCTTCACTGTTAGCAATCAGCCCCAGCATTTT.